A single sample gave rise to the 8 T cell receptor beta chains below, sequenced in a study of siplizumab effects on memory and regulatory T cells. Clones were read by immunoSEQ multiplex PCR, and TCRdb kept only the in-frame ones, dropping some. The profile covers 45,000 to 60,000 clones, with roughly 87% appearing a single time and approximately 0.35% taken by the ten largest. Source material: naive CD8+ T cells sorted from blood. The receptors here all came from a human donor in good health.

The rearrangement uses TRBV5-1 and TRBJ2-7; no firm D call. Per germline, CDR1 SGHRS and CDR2 YFSETQ. Trimming left V 2 bases short and J 1 base short, with 10 bases between. This CDR3 contains 14 residues. The CDR3 coding sequence is TGCGCCAGCAGCTTTAGCAGTCAGTCCTACGAGCAGTACTTC. The encoded protein is CASSFSSQSYEQYF.

V is TRBV10-2 and J is TRBJ2-7, with D hard to call. The germline V gene encodes CDR1 WSHSY and CDR2 SAAADI. The CDR3 spans 13 residues. Trimming took 4 bases from V and 2 from J, leaving 9 bases between them. The CDR3 protein is CASSVGLTYEQYF. CDR3 coding DNA: TGCGCCAGCAGTGTAGGGTTAACCTACGAGCAGTACTTC.

The chain joins TRBV4-1 to TRBJ2-1, with D unclear. CDR1 is MGHRA and CDR2 is YSYEKL in the germline V gene. The V and J ends lost 0 bases and 7 bases respectively, with 4 bases between them. The CDR3 length is 12 residues. The CDR3 sequence is CASSQDRNEQFF. In DNA form, the CDR3 reads TGCGCCAGCAGCCAAGATCGAAATGAGCAGTTCTTC.

The chain uses TRBV19 and TRBJ2-3; D unclear. V gave up 5 bases and J gave up 0 bases, with 6 bases separating them. The CDR3 consists of 13 residues. Germline CDR1 LNHDA, CDR2 SQIVND (reference sequence). In DNA form, the CDR3 reads TGTGCCAGTAGTCCACAGAGCACAGATACGCAGTATTTT. Translating it yields CASSPQSTDTQYF.

The chain is built from TRBV19 and TRBJ2-7; 16 positions match TRBD2. V lost 5 bases to trimming and J lost 3 bases; unmatched junction nucleotides: 10. The length of the CDR3 is 18 residues. Looked up from germline, CDR1 is LNHDA and CDR2 is SQIVND (reference sequence). The CDR3: CASSPGTSGRGTFYEQYF. CDR3 DNA sequence: TGTGCCAGTAGTCCCGGGACTAGCGGGAGGGGAACTTTCTACGAGCAGTACTTC.

The chain has TRBV6-1 and TRBJ2-7; 9 nucleotides align to TRBD2. This CDR3 is 14 amino acids long. From germline, CDR1 is MNHNS and CDR2 SASEGT. Germline trimming cut 4 bases from V and 1 base from J; bases unmatched to any gene: 2. The CDR3 spells CASSGLAASYEQYF. The CDR3 nucleotides read TGTGCCAGCAGTGGACTAGCGGCGTCCTACGAGCAGTACTTC.

The chain couples TRBV2 to TRBJ1-1; 7 bases agree with TRBD1. Germline V CDR1 and CDR2: SNHLY, FYNNEI. The CDR3 consists of 14 residues. V was pared by 3 bases and J by 5 bases, with 6 bases of the junction left unmatched. The CDR3 DNA reads as TGTGCCAGCAGTGAGGCAGGGGGTTCGACTGAAGCTTTCTTT. This sequence encodes CASSEAGGSTEAFF.

This clone has a single count. The rearrangement links TRBV6-1 to TRBJ1-1, with D uncertain. The CDR3 is 10 amino acids. V lost 5 bases and J lost 8, with 6 bases in between. Germline lookup yields CDR1 MNHNS and CDR2 SASEGT. CDR3 nucleotides: TGTGCCAGCAGTAAGAACGAAGCTTTCTTT. Residues: CASSKNEAFF.